The 29 T cell receptor beta chains given below trace back to one sample, sequenced in a study of CD8 T cells in Susac syndrome. When the RNA was reverse transcribed, random hexamers were used with an input of about 0.5 to 1 ug. Using its own MiXCR run on the immunoSEQ multiplex PCR reads, TCRdb lists one record per CDR3 protein. Of about 140,000 distinct CDR3 sequences listed, 95% are singletons. Material: CD4+ T cells from PBMCs. The receptors stem from a human donor with Susac syndrome.

J is TRBJ2-3 and V is TRBV9; perhaps TRBD2 as D (6 bases). The CDR3 is made up of 13 amino acids. Looked up from germline, CDR1 is SGDLS and CDR2 is YYNGEE. V lost 2 bases and J lost 4, with 8 bases in between. The CDR3 reads CASSVRGSDTQYF. CDR3 nucleotide sequence: TGTGCCAGCAGCGTTCGGGGGTCAGATACGCAGTATTTT. Based on the CDR3 plus reference TRBV9 and TRBJ2-3, the full variable domain is DSGVTQTPKHLITATGQRVTLRCSPRSGDLSVYWYQQSLDQGLQFLIQYYNGEERAKGNILERFSAQQFPDLHSELNLSSLELGDSALYFCASSVRGSDTQYFGPGTRLTVL.

The chain has TRBV29-1 and TRBJ2-6; D might be TRBD2 (5 bases). The CDR3 contains 13 residues. CDR1 is SQVTM, CDR2 ANQGSEA, per germline. V lost 4 bases, J lost 2 bases, and 6 bases lay in between. The CDR3 loop reads CSVVRAGANVLTF. The CDR3 nucleotides are TGCAGCGTTGTGAGGGCTGGGGCCAACGTCCTGACTTTC.

This chain joins TRBV28 and TRBJ2-7; D is uncertain. Germline loops: CDR1 MDHEN, CDR2 SYDVKM. V lost 2 bases to trimming and J lost 6 bases, with 8 bases between them. The CDR3 is 12 residues long. This chain's CDR3 is CASSLGQVEQYF. Here the CDR3 DNA reads TGTGCCAGCAGTTTAGGTCAGGTCGAGCAGTACTTC.

V usage is TRBV7-2 and J usage is TRBJ2-1; 8 positions agree with TRBD2. The CDR3 extends over 13 amino acids. The germline V gene encodes CDR1 SGHTA and CDR2 FQGNSA. The junction had 6 bases not matched to a gene; V was cut back by 7 bases and J by 7 bases. CDR3 sequence reads: CASTAVAGNEQFF. CDR3 nucleotide sequence: TGTGCCAGCACCGCCGTAGCGGGAAATGAGCAGTTCTTC.

V usage is TRBV3-1 and J usage is TRBJ2-4; tentatively, D is TRBD1 or TRBD2 (5 bases each). CDR1 is LGHDT, CDR2 YNNKEL, per germline (reference sequence). CDR3 size: 13 residues. With 1 base removed from V and 8 bases from J, the gap between germline ends came to 9 bases. CDR3 in amino acids: CASSQGGMDIQYF. In DNA form, the CDR3 reads TGTGCCAGCAGCCAAGGGGGGATGGACATTCAGTACTTC. The variable domain in full, with the rest retrieved from reference TRBV3-1 and TRBJ2-4, is DTAVSQTPKYLVTQMGNDKSIKCEQNLGHDTMYWYKQDSKKFLKIMFSYNNKELIINETVPNRFSPKSPDKAHLNLHINSLELGDSAVYFCASSQGGMDIQYFGAGTRLSVL.

The V and J genes are TRBV4-3 and TRBJ1-6; possibly TRBD1 for D (6 bases). CDR1 is LGHNA, CDR2 YSLEER, per germline. The CDR3 is made up of 15 amino acids. V shed 0 bases and J shed 10 bases, with 13 bases lying between them. CDR3 in amino acids: CASSQDQRGRSPLHF. DNA for the CDR3: TGCGCCAGCAGCCAAGATCAGCGGGGGCGATCACCCCTCCACTTT.

The genes are TRBV30 and TRBJ1-1; D is uncertain. This CDR3 region has 12 residues. The germline V and J ends were trimmed by 3 bases and 5 bases, with 10 bases remaining between them. CDR1 is GTSNPN and CDR2 is SVGIG in the germline V gene (reference sequence). CDR3 residues: CAWSPTGTEAFF. The CDR3 bases are TGTGCCTGGAGCCCAACGGGTACTGAAGCTTTCTTT.

As DNA, the CDR3 is TGTGCCAGCAGCCCGGGACCTGTCTCTGGGGCCAACGTCCTGACTTTC. This gives the protein CASSPGPVSGANVLTF. V is TRBV7-2 and J is TRBJ2-6; D possibly uses TRBD1 or TRBD2 (5 bases each). Germline V lookup: CDR1 SGHTA, CDR2 FQGNSA. Between the trimmed V and J ends, which lost 5 bases and 0 bases, there was a span of 11 bases. This CDR3 has 16 amino acids.

V usage is TRBV20-1 and J usage is TRBJ2-2; D could derive from TRBD1 or TRBD2 (6 bases each). V was shortened by 5 bases and J by 6 bases, with 13 bases between the two germline ends. CDR3 length: 13 amino acids. CDR1 and CDR2 from the germline V gene are DFQATT and SNEGSKA (reference sequence). The CDR3 nucleotides are TGCAGTGCTCCCAGGGGACTCCCCGGGGAGCTGTTTTTT. It translates to CSAPRGLPGELFF.

V and J are TRBV5-6 and TRBJ2-5; the D is unclear. This CDR3 is 13 amino acids long. Germline CDR1 is SGHDT and CDR2 is YYEEEE. V gave up 7 bases and J gave up 4 bases, with 14 bases separating them. The CDR3 sequence is CASFLRGGETQYF. The CDR3 region has the DNA TGTGCCAGCTTTTTACGAGGTGGAGAGACCCAGTACTTC.

This clonotype was seen once. This sequence joins TRBV24-1 and TRBJ1-2, with a weak D call TRBD1 (5 bases). CDR3 size: 11 residues. CDR1 and CDR2 (germline): KGHDR, SFDVKD. Deletions cut 5 bases from V and 8 bases from J, with 8 bases between. The CDR3 loop reads CATSAGLGYTF. The CDR3 bases are TGTGCCACCAGTGCAGGGCTCGGCTACACCTTC.

The chain couples TRBV2 to TRBJ2-7; D is unclear. From germline, CDR1 is SNHLY and CDR2 FYNNEI. Trimming removed 4 bases from V and 3 bases from J, with 13 bases in between. The CDR3 runs to 14 residues. CDR3 protein: CASSGRVLRYEQYF. CDR3 in DNA: TGTGCCAGCAGTGGTCGAGTCCTCCGCTACGAGCAGTACTTC.

The genes are TRBV21-1 and TRBJ1-2. TRBV21-1 is annotated as a pseudogene. There are 11 residues in the CDR3. This chain's CDR3 is CASSLGNGYTF. CDR3 bases: TGTGCCAGCAGTCTCGGAAATGGCTACACCTTC.

This clonotype has just one count. The chain recombines TRBV28 with TRBJ2-4; D gene unclear. The CDR3 runs 13 residues. CDR1 and CDR2 (germline): MDHEN, SYDVKM. V dropped 8 bases and J dropped 1 base, with 9 bases sitting between them. The CDR3 spells CASSVEAKNIQYF. In DNA, the CDR3 is TGTGCCAGCTCCGTCGAGGCCAAAAACATTCAGTACTTC.

This chain joins TRBV6-6 and TRBJ2-5; D gene ambiguous. This CDR3 has 15 amino acids. Germline CDR1 and CDR2: MNHNY and SVGAGI (reference sequence). Trimming took 4 bases from V and 5 from J, leaving 17 bases between them. The CDR3: CASSSPNLDRETQYF. DNA of the CDR3: TGTGCCAGCAGTTCCCCGAACTTGGACCGGGAGACCCAGTACTTC.

J is TRBJ1-1 and V is TRBV12-5; the match to TRBD1 covers 7 bases. The CDR3 is 13 amino acids. V lost 2 bases and J lost 10; bases outside the gene matches: 7. The germline V gene encodes CDR1 LGHNT and CDR2 FRNRAP. CDR3 amino acids: CASGLPGTARAFF. CDR3 nucleotide sequence: TGTGCTAGTGGTTTGCCCGGGACAGCTCGAGCTTTCTTT.

The chain employs TRBV4-1 and TRBJ2-5; possible D gene TRBD1, 6 bases. The CDR3 extends over 14 amino acids. Trimming stripped 4 bases from V and 5 bases from J, with 14 bases between. Germline V gives CDR1 MGHRA, CDR2 YSYEKL. CDR3 nucleotide sequence: TGCGCCAGCAGCCTCACACAGGGTGGCGAGACCCAGTACTTC. Protein product: CASSLTQGGETQYF.

The chain combines TRBV9 with TRBJ2-7; D unclear. V was shortened by 7 bases and J by 0 bases, with 14 bases between the two germline ends. CDR1 and CDR2 (germline): SGDLS, YYNGEE. The CDR3 runs to 14 residues. This CDR3 is CASSGQVNSYEQYF. In nucleotides, the CDR3 is TGTGCCAGCTCCGGTCAGGTTAACTCCTACGAGCAGTACTTC.

This chain links TRBV4-2 with TRBJ2-7; the D is unclear. V was clipped by 0 bases and J by 3 bases, with 9 bases between them. The CDR3 extends over 14 amino acids. Germline V gives CDR1 LGHNA, CDR2 YNFKEQ. The CDR3: CASSQDAQVYEQYF. The CDR3 coding sequence is TGTGCCAGCAGCCAAGATGCCCAGGTCTACGAGCAGTACTTC.

This chain joins TRBV5-1 and TRBJ2-1; 7 nucleotides agree with TRBD1. The CDR3 has 13 residues. After removal of 4 bases from V and 7 bases from J, the junction contained 5 bases not matched to a gene. Germline CDR1 and CDR2: SGHRS and YFSETQ. The CDR3 spells CASSVDRVNEQFF. For the CDR3, the DNA is TGCGCCAGCAGCGTCGACAGGGTGAATGAGCAGTTCTTC.

The chain carries TRBV29-1 and TRBJ1-1, with 9 nucleotides matching TRBD1. V lost 6 bases, J lost 8 bases, and 7 bases stayed unmatched. CDR3 length: 12 amino acids. Germline lookup yields CDR1 SQVTM and CDR2 ANQGSEA. CDR3 amino acids: CSVVTGGWEAFF. In DNA form, the CDR3 reads TGCAGCGTGGTTACAGGGGGCTGGGAAGCTTTCTTT.

This clonotype has just one count. The chain is built from TRBV20-1 and TRBJ1-2; perhaps TRBD1 as D (5 bases). The CDR3 runs 13 residues. Trimming took off 3 bases at V and 2 bases at J, with 10 bases between the two ends. Germline V gene lookup returns CDR1 DFQATT and CDR2 SNEGSKA (reference sequence). The CDR3, as DNA: TGCAGTGCTAGGACAGCTTTCAACTATGGCTACACCTTC. Translating gives CSARTAFNYGYTF.

The rearrangement uses TRBV19 and TRBJ2-7; D gene unclear. Trimming stripped 1 base from V and 0 bases from J, with 7 bases between. The CDR3 spans 14 residues. Germline lookup yields CDR1 LNHDA and CDR2 SQIVND (reference sequence). The CDR3: CASSIGAASYEQYF. DNA for the CDR3: TGTGCCAGTAGTATAGGGGCGGCCTCCTACGAGCAGTACTTC.

The gene calls are TRBV3-1 and TRBJ2-3; D assignment may be TRBD1 or TRBD2 (5 bases each). Germline V gene data show CDR1 as LGHDT and CDR2 as YNNKEL (reference sequence). Trimming stripped 0 bases from V and 0 bases from J, with 10 bases between. The CDR3 runs to 16 residues. For the CDR3, the DNA is TGTGCCAGCAGCCAAGAGGGGCGGGCTAGCACAGATACGCAGTATTTT. Its translation is CASSQEGRASTDTQYF.

The gene calls are TRBV4-3 and TRBJ2-3; 7 nucleotides line up with TRBD2. J gave up 3 bases and V 3 bases, and 6 bases lay outside the gene matches. The CDR3 spans 15 residues. The V gene's germline CDR1 is LGHNA and CDR2 YSLEER. The CDR3 nucleotides are TGCGCCAGCAGCCAGCTAGCGGCTGGGACAGATACGCAGTATTTT. Its protein is CASSQLAAGTDTQYF.

The chain combines TRBV4-1 with TRBJ1-6; D is unresolved. Germline CDR1 and CDR2: MGHRA and YSYEKL. V was pared by 1 base and J by 10 bases, with 17 bases between. The length of the CDR3 is 16 residues. CDR3 in DNA: TGCGCCAGCAGCCAAGTGTTTGGTGGTGTTAGCTCACCCCTCCACTTT. Translated, it gives CASSQVFGGVSSPLHF.

The rearrangement uses TRBV7-8 and TRBJ2-4, with TRBD2 matching 7 bases. The CDR3 runs 18 residues. CDR1 and CDR2 from the germline V gene are SGHVS and FQNEAQ. The ends lost 1 base at V and 0 bases at J; junction bases unmatched: 9. The CDR3 here is CASSLVTSSDVAKNIQYF. CDR3 coding DNA: TGTGCCAGCAGCTTAGTGACTAGCTCGGACGTAGCCAAAAACATTCAGTACTTC.

The gene calls are TRBV20-1 and TRBJ2-3; D is possibly TRBD2 (5 bases). This CDR3 has 13 amino acids. Trimming removed 1 base from V and 5 bases from J, with 10 bases in between. The V gene's germline CDR1 is DFQATT and CDR2 SNEGSKA (reference sequence). The CDR3 coding sequence is TGCAGTGCTAGAGTAGGAGGAGGAGATACGCAGTATTTT. Its translation is CSARVGGGDTQYF.

In this sample, this clonotype turned up once. CDR3 residues: CASSLTGTQNIQYF. The CDR3 DNA reads as TGTGCCAGCAGCTTGACCGGGACCCAAAACATTCAGTACTTC. The chain joins TRBV5-6 to TRBJ2-4; the D call may be TRBD1 or TRBD2 (5 bases each). CDR1 is SGHDT and CDR2 is YYEEEE in the germline V gene. There are 14 residues in the CDR3. Trimming removed 1 base from V and 5 bases from J, with 10 bases in between.